The text below deals with one T cell receptor beta chain. V lost 2 bases, J lost 3 bases, and 7 bases stayed unmatched. Germline assignment: CDR1 DFQATT and CDR2 SNEGSKA (reference sequence). This CDR3 has 16 residues. Template switching created a universal primer site, and the cDNA included unique molecular identifiers. TCRdb recomputed calls from the 5' RACE reads with MiXCR, one row per CDR3 protein. The data hold roughly 690,000 distinct CDR3 sequences, with 21% observed a single time. This sample is drawn from a study of identical twins. The same sample was also used in a study of T cells expressing NK-cell markers. That publication notes: With an anti-gamma-delta TCR antibody, sorting in several experiments was kept to alpha-beta TCR T cells. There were a few donors in whom these clonotypes also led the CD3+CD56-NKG2C+ fraction.

Sequenced sample: PBMCs. This clonotype was obtained from a woman between 18 and 29 years old in good health. The V and J genes are TRBV20-1 and TRBJ2-1, with 10 positions matching TRBD2. The CDR3 loop reads CSARKSSGSIYNEQFF. Here the CDR3 DNA reads TGCAGTGCTAGAAAATCTAGCGGGAGTATCTACAATGAGCAGTTCTTC.